What follows describes a single T cell receptor (beta chain). Germline CDR1 and CDR2: SQVTM and ANQGSEA. The CDR3 spans 14 residues. The data stem from a study of blood T cell repertoires in COVID-19. Study context: Sites across the United States, Italy and Spain contributed samples from acute and convalescent COVID-19.

Authors' analysis steps: Nucleated cell counts were estimated from reference gene primer amplification. The table came from immunoSEQ multiplex PCR; TCRdb's copy has only in-frame clones and leaves some out. V and J calls and clone size are given by that table; D and trimming were obtained from the DNA. The top ten hold approximately 11% of the sample, which has about 280,000 clones, approximately 85% seen once. The sequence was collected from a woman between 65 and 79 years old with acute or convalescent COVID-19. Sequencing was done on a sample of peripheral blood. V usage is TRBV29-1 and J usage is TRBJ2-1; 9 positions match TRBD2. The CDR3: CVGGGGSSYNEQFF. The CDR3 DNA follows: TGCGTTGGCGGGGGGGGCAGCTCCTACAATGAGCAGTTCTTC.